This is a list of T cell receptor beta chains from one sample in a study of T cells after yellow fever vaccination. MiXCR, applied by TCRdb to the 5' RACE reads, yields one record per CDR3 protein. The sample yields 310,000 or so distinct CDR3 sequences, about 6.9% seen once. Sequencing used PBMCs, obtained roughly 46 days after the first yellow fever vaccination. These receptors originate from a man between 18 and 29 years old who received the YFV17D yellow fever vaccine. Each CDR3 is given with its conserved first and last residue. The order of the fields is CDR3 length, clone size, D gene, V gene, J gene, CDR3 protein, CDR3 DNA. The D gene is left open where the match is weak. Part of the rows lack a size; the others show once, few, many or a class for expanded clones.

len: 14
abundance: many
d_gene: -
v_gene: TRBV5-1
j_gene: TRBJ2-5
CDR3aa: CASSPLGGWETQYF
CDR3nt: TGCGCCAGCAGCCCGCTCGGGGGCTGGGAGACCCAGTACTTC

len: 18
abundance: many
d_gene: TRBD2
v_gene: TRBV4-2
j_gene: TRBJ2-3
CDR3aa: CASSQDPSGGYRTDTQYF
CDR3nt: TGTGCCAGCAGCCAAGATCCGAGCGGGGGTTACCGCACAGATACGCAGTATTTT

len: 13
abundance: many
d_gene: -
v_gene: TRBV5-1
j_gene: TRBJ2-1
CDR3aa: CASREPSAGEQFF
CDR3nt: TGCGCCAGCAGAGAGCCTAGCGCCGGTGAGCAGTTCTTC

len: 15
abundance: few
d_gene: -
v_gene: TRBV7-9
j_gene: TRBJ1-1
CDR3aa: CASSLSRQAGTEAFF
CDR3nt: TGTGCCAGCAGCTTAAGCCGCCAGGCGGGCACTGAAGCTTTCTTT

len: 13
abundance: few
d_gene: -
v_gene: TRBV15
j_gene: TRBJ1-2
CDR3aa: CATSRDLGYGYTF
CDR3nt: TGTGCCACCAGCAGAGATCTGGGGTACGGCTACACCTTC

len: 17
abundance: -
d_gene: TRBD1
v_gene: TRBV20-1
j_gene: TRBJ1-5
CDR3aa: CCARKDRGVSGNQPQHF
CDR3nt: TGCTGTGCTAGAAAGGACAGGGGGGTATCGGGCAATCAGCCCCAGCATTTT

len: 20
abundance: once
d_gene: TRBD2
v_gene: TRBV4-2
j_gene: TRBJ2-6
CDR3aa: CASSPSSSAGVHSGANVLTF
CDR3nt: TGTGCCAGCAGCCCAAGTTCTTCAGCGGGGGTTCACTCTGGGGCCAACGTCCTGACTTTC

len: 16
abundance: few
d_gene: -
v_gene: TRBV25-1
j_gene: TRBJ2-1
CDR3aa: CASSDRGTSSYNEQFF
CDR3nt: TGTGCCAGCAGCGACCGGGGTACGAGCTCCTACAATGAGCAGTTCTTC

len: 15
abundance: many
d_gene: -
v_gene: TRBV7-9
j_gene: TRBJ1-4
CDR3aa: CASSLSASGGEKLFF
CDR3nt: TGTGCCAGCAGCTTAAGTGCTTCAGGCGGCGAAAAACTGTTTTTT

len: 15
abundance: few
d_gene: -
v_gene: TRBV7-2
j_gene: TRBJ2-3
CDR3aa: CASSFRGPTTSMQYF
CDR3nt: TGTGCCAGCAGCTTCCGAGGGCCGACTACTTCAATGCAGTATTTT

len: 14
abundance: -
d_gene: -
v_gene: TRBV20-1
j_gene: TRBJ2-7
CDR3aa: CSAPGLHNPYEQYF
CDR3nt: TGCAGTGCCCCGGGACTCCACAACCCCTACGAGCAGTACTTC

len: 13
abundance: -
d_gene: -
v_gene: TRBV4-3
j_gene: TRBJ1-4
CDR3aa: CASSLELGEKLFF
CDR3nt: TGCGCCAGCAGCCTGGAGTTGGGCGAAAAACTGTTTTTT

len: 14
abundance: many
d_gene: -
v_gene: TRBV2
j_gene: TRBJ2-3
CDR3aa: CASRSGTRTDTQYF
CDR3nt: TGTGCCAGCAGGAGTGGGACTCGCACAGATACGCAGTATTTT

len: 13
abundance: many
d_gene: -
v_gene: TRBV6-6
j_gene: TRBJ2-5
CDR3aa: CASSYSLGDWQYF
CDR3nt: TGTGCCAGCAGTTACTCTCTCGGCGATTGGCAGTACTTC

len: 15
abundance: few
d_gene: -
v_gene: TRBV4-1
j_gene: TRBJ2-7
CDR3aa: CASRTGQGIFYEQYF
CDR3nt: TGCGCCAGCAGGACCGGGCAGGGCATCTTCTACGAGCAGTACTTC

len: 17
abundance: -
d_gene: TRBD1
v_gene: TRBV7-9
j_gene: TRBJ1-5
CDR3aa: CASSSDRGLVSVQPQHF
CDR3nt: TGTGCCAGCAGCTCCGACAGGGGGCTAGTTTCGGTTCAGCCCCAGCATTTT

len: 16
abundance: -
d_gene: TRBD2
v_gene: TRBV5-4
j_gene: TRBJ2-7
CDR3aa: CASSWGTSGGSYEQYF
CDR3nt: TGTGCCAGCAGCTGGGGAACTAGCGGGGGCTCCTACGAGCAGTACTTC

len: 19
abundance: -
d_gene: TRBD1
v_gene: TRBV28
j_gene: TRBJ1-6
CDR3aa: CASSLSSGTGEVGISPLHF
CDR3nt: TGTGCCAGCAGTTTATCATCCGGGACAGGAGAGGTGGGAATTTCACCCCTCCACTTT

len: 17
abundance: -
d_gene: -
v_gene: TRBV10-3
j_gene: TRBJ2-6
CDR3aa: CAIGVEGGLSGANVLTF
CDR3nt: TGTGCCATCGGGGTTGAGGGAGGACTCTCTGGGGCCAACGTCCTGACTTTC

len: 15
abundance: -
d_gene: -
v_gene: TRBV5-1
j_gene: TRBJ1-6
CDR3aa: CASSFGAGDNSPLHF
CDR3nt: TGCGCCAGCAGCTTTGGGGCGGGAGACAATTCACCCCTCCACTTT

len: 15
abundance: many
d_gene: TRBD1
v_gene: TRBV20-1
j_gene: TRBJ2-7
CDR3aa: CSAQGQDFLSYEQYF
CDR3nt: TGCAGTGCTCAGGGACAGGACTTTCTTTCCTACGAGCAGTACTTC

len: 15
abundance: few
d_gene: TRBD1
v_gene: TRBV4-2
j_gene: TRBJ1-6
CDR3aa: CASSQATGGDKDLHF
CDR3nt: TGTGCCAGCAGCCAAGCAACAGGGGGCGACAAGGACCTCCACTTT

len: 17
abundance: -
d_gene: -
v_gene: TRBV4-1
j_gene: TRBJ1-3
CDR3aa: CASSQDSWGDGRNTIYF
CDR3nt: TGCGCCAGCAGCCAAGACTCATGGGGGGACGGAAGAAACACCATATATTTT

len: 14
abundance: -
d_gene: -
v_gene: TRBV3-1
j_gene: TRBJ2-5
CDR3aa: CASSPTPLGETQYF
CDR3nt: TGTGCCAGCAGCCCAACTCCCCTCGGGGAGACCCAGTACTTC

len: 13
abundance: many
d_gene: -
v_gene: TRBV5-6
j_gene: TRBJ2-7
CDR3aa: CASRLQGPYEQYF
CDR3nt: TGTGCCAGCAGATTACAGGGCCCCTACGAGCAGTACTTC

len: 16
abundance: many
d_gene: -
v_gene: TRBV5-1
j_gene: TRBJ2-3
CDR3aa: CASSLAGRGAMDTQYF
CDR3nt: TGCGCCAGCAGCTTGGCCGGCAGGGGTGCGATGGATACGCAGTATTTT

len: 15
abundance: -
d_gene: TRBD1
v_gene: TRBV7-2
j_gene: TRBJ1-5
CDR3aa: CASSLRTGPHQPQHF
CDR3nt: TGTGCCAGCAGCTTGAGGACAGGGCCTCATCAGCCCCAGCATTTT

len: 13
abundance: many
d_gene: -
v_gene: TRBV20-1
j_gene: TRBJ2-3
CDR3aa: CSASVPSTDTQYF
CDR3nt: TGCAGTGCTAGCGTCCCTAGCACAGATACGCAGTATTTT

len: 13
abundance: many
d_gene: -
v_gene: TRBV7-6
j_gene: TRBJ2-1
CDR3aa: CASSSLATGEQFF
CDR3nt: TGTGCCAGCAGCTCACTAGCGACAGGGGAGCAGTTCTTC

len: 15
abundance: many
d_gene: -
v_gene: TRBV4-1
j_gene: TRBJ2-3
CDR3aa: CASSQERQFTDTQYF
CDR3nt: TGCGCCAGCAGCCAAGAGCGTCAGTTCACAGATACGCAGTATTTT

len: 16
abundance: -
d_gene: TRBD2
v_gene: TRBV14
j_gene: TRBJ2-3
CDR3aa: CASSRGRGGRSDTQYF
CDR3nt: TGTGCCAGCAGCCGAGGACGGGGGGGCCGGTCTGATACGCAGTATTTT

len: 13
abundance: few
d_gene: -
v_gene: TRBV28
j_gene: TRBJ1-5
CDR3aa: CASSLRGDLPQHF
CDR3nt: TGTGCCAGCAGTTTACGGGGAGATCTACCCCAGCATTTT

len: 12
abundance: few
d_gene: -
v_gene: TRBV15
j_gene: TRBJ1-3
CDR3aa: CATSRDGNTIYF
CDR3nt: TGTGCCACCAGCAGAGACGGAAACACCATATATTTT

len: 15
abundance: -
d_gene: TRBD2
v_gene: TRBV5-4
j_gene: TRBJ2-1
CDR3aa: CASSLETSGVNEQFF
CDR3nt: TGTGCCAGCAGCTTGGAGACTAGCGGGGTTAATGAGCAGTTCTTC

len: 13
abundance: few
d_gene: -
v_gene: TRBV20-1
j_gene: TRBJ2-1
CDR3aa: CSARVRNNNEQFF
CDR3nt: TGCAGTGCTAGAGTACGGAACAACAATGAGCAGTTCTTC

len: 11
abundance: -
d_gene: -
v_gene: TRBV6-2/TRBV6-3
j_gene: TRBJ2-3
CDR3aa: CATYGFGTQYF
CDR3nt: TGTGCCACCTACGGGTTCGGTACGCAGTATTTT

len: 14
abundance: many
d_gene: -
v_gene: TRBV12-3/TRBV12-4
j_gene: TRBJ1-6
CDR3aa: CASSFSGGNSPLHF
CDR3nt: TGTGCCAGCAGTTTTTCCGGGGGGAATTCACCCCTCCACTTT

len: 14
abundance: -
d_gene: -
v_gene: TRBV18
j_gene: TRBJ1-5
CDR3aa: CASSPKGTNQPQHF
CDR3nt: TGTGCCAGCTCACCGAAGGGGACTAATCAGCCCCAGCATTTT

len: 16
abundance: many
d_gene: TRBD2
v_gene: TRBV5-1
j_gene: TRBJ2-3
CDR3aa: CASSPGLAGKTDTQYF
CDR3nt: TGCGCCAGCAGCCCGGGACTAGCGGGGAAAACAGATACGCAGTATTTT

len: 20
abundance: many
d_gene: TRBD2
v_gene: TRBV25-1
j_gene: TRBJ2-2
CDR3aa: CASSPQPGASGGSNTGELFF
CDR3nt: TGTGCCAGCAGTCCCCAACCCGGGGCTAGCGGGGGCTCGAACACCGGGGAGCTGTTTTTT

len: 16
abundance: few
d_gene: TRBD2
v_gene: TRBV12-3/TRBV12-4
j_gene: TRBJ2-1
CDR3aa: CASSFELLAGRGEQFF
CDR3nt: TGTGCCAGCAGTTTCGAACTACTAGCGGGCCGGGGGGAGCAGTTCTTC

len: 12
abundance: many
d_gene: -
v_gene: TRBV28
j_gene: TRBJ2-7
CDR3aa: CASTPGDYEQYF
CDR3nt: TGTGCCAGCACACCGGGGGACTACGAGCAGTACTTC

len: 15
abundance: -
d_gene: -
v_gene: TRBV20-1
j_gene: TRBJ2-3
CDR3aa: CSAPKGGLSTDTQYF
CDR3nt: TGCAGTGCGCCCAAGGGGGGACTGAGCACAGATACGCAGTATTTT

len: 15
abundance: -
d_gene: TRBD1
v_gene: TRBV5-4
j_gene: TRBJ2-1
CDR3aa: CASRTGQVIIDEQFF
CDR3nt: TGTGCCAGCAGGACGGGACAGGTGATTATCGATGAGCAGTTCTTC

len: 15
abundance: many
d_gene: TRBD1
v_gene: TRBV6-2/TRBV6-3
j_gene: TRBJ2-5
CDR3aa: CASSYVGQVGKTQYF
CDR3nt: TGTGCCAGCAGTTACGTCGGACAGGTTGGGAAGACCCAGTACTTC

len: 16
abundance: many
d_gene: TRBD1
v_gene: TRBV5-4
j_gene: TRBJ2-1
CDR3aa: CASSSLSGTGVDEQFF
CDR3nt: TGTGCCAGCAGTTCCCTATCCGGGACAGGGGTGGATGAGCAGTTCTTC

len: 15
abundance: few
d_gene: -
v_gene: TRBV3-1
j_gene: TRBJ1-1
CDR3aa: CASSQVTGIFAEAFF
CDR3nt: TGTGCCAGCAGCCAAGTTACAGGGATTTTCGCTGAAGCTTTCTTT

len: 12
abundance: -
d_gene: -
v_gene: TRBV20-1
j_gene: TRBJ2-5
CDR3aa: CSARDFVETQYF
CDR3nt: TGCAGTGCTAGAGACTTCGTGGAGACCCAGTACTTC

len: 16
abundance: many
d_gene: -
v_gene: TRBV12-3/TRBV12-4
j_gene: TRBJ2-3
CDR3aa: CASSPSRGLQGDTQYF
CDR3nt: TGTGCCAGCAGTCCCTCCCGGGGGTTGCAAGGAGATACGCAGTATTTT

len: 13
abundance: few
d_gene: -
v_gene: TRBV6-5
j_gene: TRBJ2-2
CDR3aa: CASRPGNTGELFF
CDR3nt: TGTGCCAGCAGGCCCGGGAACACCGGGGAGCTGTTTTTT

len: 15
abundance: -
d_gene: TRBD1
v_gene: TRBV24-1
j_gene: TRBJ2-1
CDR3aa: CATSENQDRYNEQFF
CDR3nt: TGTGCCACCAGTGAAAATCAGGACAGGTACAATGAGCAGTTCTTC

len: 14
abundance: few
d_gene: -
v_gene: TRBV5-1
j_gene: TRBJ2-5
CDR3aa: CASTQTWGLGTQYF
CDR3nt: TGCGCCAGCACCCAGACGTGGGGGCTGGGGACCCAGTACTTC

len: 15
abundance: -
d_gene: -
v_gene: TRBV12-3/TRBV12-4
j_gene: TRBJ1-5
CDR3aa: CASSPILGGNQPQHF
CDR3nt: TGTGCCAGCAGTCCCATTCTGGGAGGCAATCAGCCCCAGCATTTT

len: 14
abundance: few
d_gene: -
v_gene: TRBV7-9
j_gene: TRBJ1-5
CDR3aa: CASSLTGTGQPQHF
CDR3nt: TGTGCCAGCAGCTTGACGGGCACGGGGCAGCCCCAGCATTTT

len: 13
abundance: many
d_gene: -
v_gene: TRBV7-9
j_gene: TRBJ2-7
CDR3aa: CASSLTTSYEQYF
CDR3nt: TGTGCCAGCAGCTTAACAACCTCCTACGAGCAGTACTTC

len: 15
abundance: -
d_gene: TRBD1
v_gene: TRBV7-2
j_gene: TRBJ1-3
CDR3aa: CASSTGAHSGNTIYF
CDR3nt: TGTGCCAGCAGTACAGGGGCCCACTCTGGAAACACCATATATTTT

len: 14
abundance: -
d_gene: TRBD1
v_gene: TRBV5-1
j_gene: TRBJ1-6
CDR3aa: CASSAGTANSPLHF
CDR3nt: TGCGCCAGCAGCGCCGGGACAGCAAATTCACCCCTCCACTTT